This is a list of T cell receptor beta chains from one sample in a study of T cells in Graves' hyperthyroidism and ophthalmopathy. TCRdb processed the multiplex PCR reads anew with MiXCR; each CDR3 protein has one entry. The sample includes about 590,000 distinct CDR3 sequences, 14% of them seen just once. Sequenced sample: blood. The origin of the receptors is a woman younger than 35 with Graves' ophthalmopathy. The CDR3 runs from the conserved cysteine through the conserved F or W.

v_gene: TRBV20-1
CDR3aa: CSARDGTSVQETQYF

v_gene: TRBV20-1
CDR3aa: CSARDSGTGEYNEQFF

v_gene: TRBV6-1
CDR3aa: CASTETSGVSDTQYF

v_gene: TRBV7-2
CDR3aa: CASSFKGHIYEQYF

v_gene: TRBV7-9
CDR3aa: CASSSTFQGRIQETQYF

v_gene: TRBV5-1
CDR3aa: CASSLEGSGRPYNEQFF

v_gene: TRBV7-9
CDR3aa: CASSSSSGEQYF

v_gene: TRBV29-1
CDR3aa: CSVAGISGSPTDTQYF

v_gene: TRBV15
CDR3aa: CATSRGRGEVGPQHF

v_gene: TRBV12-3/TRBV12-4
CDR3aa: CASSQQGATEAFF

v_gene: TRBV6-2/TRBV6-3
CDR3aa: CASSYGFTGELFF

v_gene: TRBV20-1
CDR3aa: CSARDVQGARYEQYF

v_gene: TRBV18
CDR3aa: CASSPMERGRQPQHF

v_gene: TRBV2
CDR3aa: CASTRTSGKHEQFF

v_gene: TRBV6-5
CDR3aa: CASSYELLEGYTF

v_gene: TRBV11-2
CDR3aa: CASSPTSGLSYEQYF

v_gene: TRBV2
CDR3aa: CASSPSGANVLTF

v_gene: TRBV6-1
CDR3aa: CAISESKAPSGSTDTQYF

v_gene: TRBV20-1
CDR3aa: CSVPSSGRGFTDTQYF

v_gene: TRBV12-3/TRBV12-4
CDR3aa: CASSPVIGTNSWKLFF

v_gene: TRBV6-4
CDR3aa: CASSERWDRALQGYTF

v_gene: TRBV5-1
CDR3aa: CASSITGGTDTEAFF

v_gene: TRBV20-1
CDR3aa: CSAPQSSGRDGYTF

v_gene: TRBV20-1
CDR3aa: CSARDQVNEQFF

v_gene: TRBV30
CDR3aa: CAWKRGTGELFF

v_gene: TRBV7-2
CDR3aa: CASSLARDGSYEQYF

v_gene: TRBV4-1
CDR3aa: CASTLGEDSTNTEAFF

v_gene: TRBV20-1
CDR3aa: CSARPREVWEKLFF

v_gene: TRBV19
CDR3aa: CASSPHGGPLHF

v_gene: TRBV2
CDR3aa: CASRGGLAGGRNEQFF

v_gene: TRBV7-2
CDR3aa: CASRGRLEETQYF

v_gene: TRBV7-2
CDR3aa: CASSGRRGYEQFF

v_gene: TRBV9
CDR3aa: CASSARLAGGLREETQYF